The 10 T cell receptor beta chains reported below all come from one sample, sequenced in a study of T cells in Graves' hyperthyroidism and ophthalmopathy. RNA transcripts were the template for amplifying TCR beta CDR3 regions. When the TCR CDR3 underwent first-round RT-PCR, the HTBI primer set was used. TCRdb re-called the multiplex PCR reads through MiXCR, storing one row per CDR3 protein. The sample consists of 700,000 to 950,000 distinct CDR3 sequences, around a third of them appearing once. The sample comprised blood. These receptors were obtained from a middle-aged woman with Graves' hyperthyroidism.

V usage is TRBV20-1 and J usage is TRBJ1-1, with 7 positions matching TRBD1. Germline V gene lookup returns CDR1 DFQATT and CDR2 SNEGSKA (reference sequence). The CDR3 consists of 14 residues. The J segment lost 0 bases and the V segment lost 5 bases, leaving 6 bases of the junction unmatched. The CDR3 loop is CSAGGGGVNTEAFF. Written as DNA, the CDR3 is TGCAGTGCTGGAGGAGGGGGCGTGAACACTGAAGCTTTCTTT.

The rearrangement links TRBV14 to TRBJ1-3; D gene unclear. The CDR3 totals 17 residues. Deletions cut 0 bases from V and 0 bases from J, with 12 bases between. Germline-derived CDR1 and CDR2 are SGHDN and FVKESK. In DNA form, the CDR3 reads TGTGCCAGCAGCCAAGATACCCTATCCTTCTCTGGAAACACCATATATTTT. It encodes CASSQDTLSFSGNTIYF.

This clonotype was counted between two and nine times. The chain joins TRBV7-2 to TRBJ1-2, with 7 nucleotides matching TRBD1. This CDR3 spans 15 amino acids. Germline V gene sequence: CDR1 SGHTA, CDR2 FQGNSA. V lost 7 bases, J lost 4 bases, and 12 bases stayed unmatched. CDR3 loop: CASIRSAGTAYGYTF. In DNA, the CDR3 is TGTGCCAGCATCCGATCCGCAGGGACAGCCTATGGCTACACCTTC.

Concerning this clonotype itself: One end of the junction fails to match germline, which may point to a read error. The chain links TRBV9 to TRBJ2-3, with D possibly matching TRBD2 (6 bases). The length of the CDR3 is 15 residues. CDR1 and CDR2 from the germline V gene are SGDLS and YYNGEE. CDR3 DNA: TGCGCCAGCAGCGTAGACGGGAGCAACACAGATACGCAGTATTTT. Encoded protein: CASSVDGSNTDTQYF.

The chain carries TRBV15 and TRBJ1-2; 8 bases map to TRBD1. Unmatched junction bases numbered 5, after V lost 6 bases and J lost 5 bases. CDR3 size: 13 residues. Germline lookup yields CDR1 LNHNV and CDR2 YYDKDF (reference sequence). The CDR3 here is CATRTGGGYGYTF. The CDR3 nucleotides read TGTGCCACCAGAACAGGGGGAGGGTATGGCTACACCTTC.

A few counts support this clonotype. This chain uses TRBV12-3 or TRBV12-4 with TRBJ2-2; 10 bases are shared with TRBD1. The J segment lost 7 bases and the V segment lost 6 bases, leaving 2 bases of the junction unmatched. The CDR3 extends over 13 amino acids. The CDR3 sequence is CASRGQGNGELFF. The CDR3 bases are TGTGCCAGCAGGGGACAGGGGAACGGGGAGCTGTTTTTT.

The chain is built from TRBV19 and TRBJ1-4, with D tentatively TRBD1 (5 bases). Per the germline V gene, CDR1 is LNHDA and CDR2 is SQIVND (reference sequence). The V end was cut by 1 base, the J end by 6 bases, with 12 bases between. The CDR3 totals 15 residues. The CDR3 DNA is TGTGCCAGTAGTATAGTGTCAGGGAGGTATGAAAAACTGTTTTTT. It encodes CASSIVSGRYEKLFF.

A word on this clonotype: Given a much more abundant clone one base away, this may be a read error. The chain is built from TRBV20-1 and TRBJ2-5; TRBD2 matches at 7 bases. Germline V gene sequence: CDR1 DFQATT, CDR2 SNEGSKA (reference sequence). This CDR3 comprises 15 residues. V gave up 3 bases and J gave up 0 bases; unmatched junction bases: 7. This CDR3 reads CSASAPAGYQETQYF. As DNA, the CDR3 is TGCAGTGCTAGCGCGCCAGCGGGGTACCAAGAGACCCAGTACTTC.

The CDR3: CATLGELAGKETQYF. CDR3 nucleotide sequence: TGTGCCACGCTGGGCGAACTAGCGGGGAAAGAGACCCAGTACTTC. The chain combines TRBV7-2 with TRBJ2-5, with 10 bases that match TRBD2. The CDR3 covers 15 residues. Germline V gene lookup returns CDR1 SGHTA and CDR2 FQGNSA. After removal of 10 bases from V and 3 bases from J, the junction contained 11 bases not matched to a gene.

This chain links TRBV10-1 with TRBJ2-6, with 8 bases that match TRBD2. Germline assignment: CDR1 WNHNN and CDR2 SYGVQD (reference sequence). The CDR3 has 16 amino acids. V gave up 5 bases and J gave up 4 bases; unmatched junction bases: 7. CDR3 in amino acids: CASSSSGSAGANVLTF. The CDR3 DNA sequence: TGCGCCAGCAGTTCCAGCGGGAGTGCAGGGGCCAACGTCCTGACTTTC.